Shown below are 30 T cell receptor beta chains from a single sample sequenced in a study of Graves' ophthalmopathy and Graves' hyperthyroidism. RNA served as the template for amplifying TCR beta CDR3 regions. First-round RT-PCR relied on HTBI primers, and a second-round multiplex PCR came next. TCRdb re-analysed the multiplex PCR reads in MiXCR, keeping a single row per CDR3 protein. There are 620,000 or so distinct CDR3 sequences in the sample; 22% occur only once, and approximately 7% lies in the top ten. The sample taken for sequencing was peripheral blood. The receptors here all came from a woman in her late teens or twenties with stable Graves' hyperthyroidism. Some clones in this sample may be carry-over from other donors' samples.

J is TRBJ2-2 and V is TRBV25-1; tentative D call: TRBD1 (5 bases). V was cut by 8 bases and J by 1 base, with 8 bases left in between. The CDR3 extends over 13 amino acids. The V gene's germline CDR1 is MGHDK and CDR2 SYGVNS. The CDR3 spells CASAQVNTGELFF. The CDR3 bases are TGTGCCAGCGCACAGGTGAACACCGGGGAGCTGTTTTTT.

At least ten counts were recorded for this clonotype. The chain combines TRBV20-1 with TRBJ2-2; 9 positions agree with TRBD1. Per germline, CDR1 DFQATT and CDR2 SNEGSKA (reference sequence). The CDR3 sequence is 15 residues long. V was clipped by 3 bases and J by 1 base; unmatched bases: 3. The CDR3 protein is CSASGQGMNTGELFF. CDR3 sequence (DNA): TGCAGTGCTAGTGGACAGGGGATGAACACCGGGGAGCTGTTTTTT.

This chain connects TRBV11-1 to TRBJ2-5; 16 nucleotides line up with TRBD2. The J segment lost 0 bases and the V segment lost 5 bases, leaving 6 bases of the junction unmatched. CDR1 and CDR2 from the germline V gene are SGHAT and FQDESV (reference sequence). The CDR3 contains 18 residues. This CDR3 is CASSPGTSGGAYQETQYF. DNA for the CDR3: TGTGCCAGCAGCCCCGGGACTAGCGGGGGGGCATACCAAGAGACCCAGTACTTC.

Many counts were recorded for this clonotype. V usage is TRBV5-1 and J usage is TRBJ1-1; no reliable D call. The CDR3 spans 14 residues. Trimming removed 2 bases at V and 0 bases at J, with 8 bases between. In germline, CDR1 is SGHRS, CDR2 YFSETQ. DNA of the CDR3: TGCGCCAGCAGCTTCGGGTTCGTGAACACTGAAGCTTTCTTT. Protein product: CASSFGFVNTEAFF.

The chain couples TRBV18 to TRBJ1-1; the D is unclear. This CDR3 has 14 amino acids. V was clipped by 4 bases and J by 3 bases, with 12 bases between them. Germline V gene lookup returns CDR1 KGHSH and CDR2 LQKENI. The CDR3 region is CASSRYFEDTEAFF. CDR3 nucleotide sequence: TGTGCCAGCTCACGGTACTTCGAGGACACTGAAGCTTTCTTT.

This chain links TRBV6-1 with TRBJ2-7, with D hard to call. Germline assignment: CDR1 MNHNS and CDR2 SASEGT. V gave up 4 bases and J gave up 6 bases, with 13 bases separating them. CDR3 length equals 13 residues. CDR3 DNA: TGTGCCAGCAGTGTTTTGCAACTCTCCGAGCAGTACTTC. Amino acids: CASSVLQLSEQYF.

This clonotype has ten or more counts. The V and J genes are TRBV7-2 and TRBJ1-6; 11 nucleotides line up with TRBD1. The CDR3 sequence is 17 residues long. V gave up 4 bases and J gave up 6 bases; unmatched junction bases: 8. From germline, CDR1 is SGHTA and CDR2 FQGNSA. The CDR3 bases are TGTGCCAGCAGCTCCCGGACAGGGGGCGCCTTTAATTCACCCCTCCACTTT. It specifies CASSSRTGGAFNSPLHF.

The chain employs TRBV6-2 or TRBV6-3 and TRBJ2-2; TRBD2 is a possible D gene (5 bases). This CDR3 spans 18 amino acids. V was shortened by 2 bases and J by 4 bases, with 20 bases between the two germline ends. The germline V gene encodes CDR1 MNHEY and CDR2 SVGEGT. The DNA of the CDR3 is TGTGCCAGCAGTTACACTATCGACACGCCACGGGGCACCGGGGAGCTGTTTTTT. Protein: CASSYTIDTPRGTGELFF.

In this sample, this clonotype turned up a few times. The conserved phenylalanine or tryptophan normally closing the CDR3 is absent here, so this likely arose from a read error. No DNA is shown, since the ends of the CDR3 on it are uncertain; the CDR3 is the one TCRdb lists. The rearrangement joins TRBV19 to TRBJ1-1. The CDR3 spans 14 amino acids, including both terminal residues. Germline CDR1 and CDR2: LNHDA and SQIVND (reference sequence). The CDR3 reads CASSTYARNTEASS.

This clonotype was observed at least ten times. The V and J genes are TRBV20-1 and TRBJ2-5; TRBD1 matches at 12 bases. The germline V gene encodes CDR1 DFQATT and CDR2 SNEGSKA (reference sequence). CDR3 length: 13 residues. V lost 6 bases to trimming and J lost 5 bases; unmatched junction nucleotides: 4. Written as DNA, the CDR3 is TGCAGTGCCGGGACAGGGGGCATGGAGACCCAGTACTTC. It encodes CSAGTGGMETQYF.

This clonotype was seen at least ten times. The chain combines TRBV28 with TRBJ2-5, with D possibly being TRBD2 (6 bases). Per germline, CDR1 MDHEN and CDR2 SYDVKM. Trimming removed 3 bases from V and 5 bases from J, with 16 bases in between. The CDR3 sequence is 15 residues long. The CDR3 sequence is CASSFGQGGSETQYF. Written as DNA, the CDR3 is TGTGCCAGCAGTTTCGGGCAGGGAGGTTCGGAGACCCAGTACTTC.

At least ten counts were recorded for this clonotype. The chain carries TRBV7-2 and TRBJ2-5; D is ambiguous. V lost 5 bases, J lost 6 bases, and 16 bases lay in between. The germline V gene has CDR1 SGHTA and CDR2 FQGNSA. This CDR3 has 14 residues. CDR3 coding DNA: TGTGCCAGCAGCCTCGACTCGGTGACGAAGACCCAGTACTTC. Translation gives CASSLDSVTKTQYF.

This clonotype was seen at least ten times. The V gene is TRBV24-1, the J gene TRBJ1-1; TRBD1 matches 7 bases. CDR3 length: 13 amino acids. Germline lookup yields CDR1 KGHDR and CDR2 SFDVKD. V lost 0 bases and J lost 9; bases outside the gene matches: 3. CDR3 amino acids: CATSDLTGAKAFF. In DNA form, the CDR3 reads TGTGCCACCAGTGATTTGACAGGGGCCAAAGCTTTCTTT.

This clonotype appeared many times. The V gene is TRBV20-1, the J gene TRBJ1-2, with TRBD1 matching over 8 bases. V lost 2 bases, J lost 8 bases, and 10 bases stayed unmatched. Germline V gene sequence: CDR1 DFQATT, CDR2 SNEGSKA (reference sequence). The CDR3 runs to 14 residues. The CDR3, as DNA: TGCAGTGCTAGATCAGGGGGCGCAGCAAGGGGCTACACCTTC. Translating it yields CSARSGGAARGYTF.

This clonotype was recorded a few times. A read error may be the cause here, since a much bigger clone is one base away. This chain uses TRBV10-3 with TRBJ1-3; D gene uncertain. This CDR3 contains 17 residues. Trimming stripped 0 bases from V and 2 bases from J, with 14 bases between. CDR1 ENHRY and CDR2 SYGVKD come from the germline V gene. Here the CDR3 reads CAISESTRPAAGNTIYF. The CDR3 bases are TGTGCCATCAGTGAGTCGACTCGGCCAGCCGCTGGAAACACCATATATTTT.

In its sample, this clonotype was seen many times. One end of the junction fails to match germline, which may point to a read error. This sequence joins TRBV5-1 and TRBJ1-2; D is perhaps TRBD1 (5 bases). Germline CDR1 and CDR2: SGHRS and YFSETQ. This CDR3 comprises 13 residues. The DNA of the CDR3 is TGTGCCAGCAGTTTAGCGGGGGACTATGGCTACACCTTC. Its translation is CASSLAGDYGYTF.

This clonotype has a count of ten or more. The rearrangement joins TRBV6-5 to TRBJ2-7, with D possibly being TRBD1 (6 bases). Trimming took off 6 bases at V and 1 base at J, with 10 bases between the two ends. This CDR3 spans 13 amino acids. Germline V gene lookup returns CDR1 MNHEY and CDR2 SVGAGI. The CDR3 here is CASRYRDSYEQYF. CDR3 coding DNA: TGTGCCAGCAGGTACAGGGATTCCTACGAGCAGTACTTC.

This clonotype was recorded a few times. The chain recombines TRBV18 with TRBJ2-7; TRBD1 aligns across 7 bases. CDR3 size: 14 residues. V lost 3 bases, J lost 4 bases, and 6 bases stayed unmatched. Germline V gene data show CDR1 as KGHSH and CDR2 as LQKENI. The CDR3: CASSPMDRFYEQYF. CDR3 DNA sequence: TGTGCCAGCTCACCCATGGACAGGTTTTACGAGCAGTACTTC.

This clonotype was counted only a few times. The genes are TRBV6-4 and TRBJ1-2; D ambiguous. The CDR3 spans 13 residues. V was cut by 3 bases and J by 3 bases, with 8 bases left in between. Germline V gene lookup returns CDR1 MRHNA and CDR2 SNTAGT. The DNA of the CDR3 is TGTGCCAGCAGTGAGTCGGGTTACTATGGCTACACCTTC. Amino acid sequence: CASSESGYYGYTF.

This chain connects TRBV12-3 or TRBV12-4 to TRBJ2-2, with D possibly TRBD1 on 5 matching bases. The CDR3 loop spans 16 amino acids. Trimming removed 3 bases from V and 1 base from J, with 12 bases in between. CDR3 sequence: CASSFRQTLNTGELFF. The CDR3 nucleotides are TGTGCCAGCAGTTTCAGACAGACCCTGAACACCGGGGAGCTGTTTTTT.

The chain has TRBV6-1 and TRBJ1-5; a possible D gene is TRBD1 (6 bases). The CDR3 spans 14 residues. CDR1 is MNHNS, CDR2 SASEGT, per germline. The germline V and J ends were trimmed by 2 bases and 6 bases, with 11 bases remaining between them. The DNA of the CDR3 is TGTGCCAGCAGTGAACGACAGGAAAGTCAGCCCCAGCATTTT. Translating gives CASSERQESQPQHF.

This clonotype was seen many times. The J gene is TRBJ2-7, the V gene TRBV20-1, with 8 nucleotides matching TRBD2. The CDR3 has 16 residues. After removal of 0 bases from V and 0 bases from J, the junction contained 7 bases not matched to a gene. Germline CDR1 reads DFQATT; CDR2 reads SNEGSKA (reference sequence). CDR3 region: CSAREGRGGDSYEQYF. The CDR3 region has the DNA TGCAGTGCTAGAGAAGGTCGGGGGGGCGACTCCTACGAGCAGTACTTC.

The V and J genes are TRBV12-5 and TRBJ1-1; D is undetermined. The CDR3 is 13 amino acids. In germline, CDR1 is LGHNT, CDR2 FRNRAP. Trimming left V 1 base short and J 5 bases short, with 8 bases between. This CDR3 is CASGLEVYTEAFF. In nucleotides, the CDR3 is TGTGCTAGTGGTTTGGAGGTTTATACTGAAGCTTTCTTT. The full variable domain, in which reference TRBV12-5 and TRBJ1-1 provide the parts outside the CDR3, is DARVTQTPRHKVTEMGQEVTMRCQPILGHNTVFWYRQTMMQGLELLAYFRNRAPLDDSGMPKDRFSAEMPDATLATLKIQPSEPRDSAVYFCASGLEVYTEAFFGQGTRLTVV.

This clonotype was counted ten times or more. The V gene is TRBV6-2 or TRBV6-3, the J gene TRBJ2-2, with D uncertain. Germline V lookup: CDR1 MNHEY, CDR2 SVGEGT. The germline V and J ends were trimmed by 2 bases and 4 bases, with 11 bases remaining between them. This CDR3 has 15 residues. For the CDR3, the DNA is TGTGCCAGCAGTTACCGAGGCCTGGGCACCGGGGAGCTGTTTTTT. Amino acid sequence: CASSYRGLGTGELFF.

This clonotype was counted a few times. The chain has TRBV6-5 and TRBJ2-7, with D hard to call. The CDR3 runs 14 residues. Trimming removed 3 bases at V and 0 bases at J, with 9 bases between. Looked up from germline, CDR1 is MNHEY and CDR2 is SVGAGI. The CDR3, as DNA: TGTGCCAGCAGTTATTCCCAGAGCTCCTACGAGCAGTACTTC. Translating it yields CASSYSQSSYEQYF.

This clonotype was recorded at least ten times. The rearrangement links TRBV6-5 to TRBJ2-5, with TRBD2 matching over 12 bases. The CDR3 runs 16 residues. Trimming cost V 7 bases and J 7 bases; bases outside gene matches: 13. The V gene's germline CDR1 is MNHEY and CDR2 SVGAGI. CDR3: CASMPRKTSGSGTQYF. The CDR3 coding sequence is TGTGCCAGCATGCCTCGGAAGACTAGCGGGAGTGGGACCCAGTACTTC.

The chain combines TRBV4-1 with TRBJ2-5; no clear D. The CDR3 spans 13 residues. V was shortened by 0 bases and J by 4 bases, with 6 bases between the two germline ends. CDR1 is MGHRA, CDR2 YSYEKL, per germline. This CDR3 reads CASSQDDTETQYF. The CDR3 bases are TGCGCCAGCAGCCAAGATGATACAGAGACCCAGTACTTC.

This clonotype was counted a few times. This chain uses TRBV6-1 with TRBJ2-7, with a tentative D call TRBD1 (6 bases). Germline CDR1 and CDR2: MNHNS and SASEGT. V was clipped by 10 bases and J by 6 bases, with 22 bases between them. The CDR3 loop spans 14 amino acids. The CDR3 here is CATPIPGALGEQYF. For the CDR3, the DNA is TGTGCCACCCCTATCCCAGGGGCGCTTGGCGAGCAGTACTTC.

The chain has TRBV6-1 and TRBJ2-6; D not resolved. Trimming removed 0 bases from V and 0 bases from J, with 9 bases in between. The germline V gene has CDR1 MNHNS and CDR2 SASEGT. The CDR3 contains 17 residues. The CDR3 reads CASSEALGYSGANVLTF. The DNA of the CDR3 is TGTGCCAGCAGTGAAGCGCTGGGTTACTCTGGGGCCAACGTCCTGACTTTC.

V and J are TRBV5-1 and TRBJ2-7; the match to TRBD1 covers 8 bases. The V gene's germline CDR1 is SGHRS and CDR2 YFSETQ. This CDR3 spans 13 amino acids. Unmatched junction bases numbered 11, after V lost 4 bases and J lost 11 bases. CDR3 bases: TGCGCCAGCAGCACCGGACAGGGAGAAGATAAGTACTTC. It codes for CASSTGQGEDKYF.